The 11 T cell receptor beta chains presented below share a single source sample, sequenced in a study of blood T cell repertoires in COVID-19. Measured with immunoSEQ multiplex PCR; TCRdb has only the in-frame clones, and not every one. The data show approximately 140,000 clones, over 80% seen once. Input material: peripheral blood. The receptor source for this set is a human donor in a cohort sampled during active COVID-19.

The gene calls are TRBV12-5 and TRBJ2-5; possible D gene TRBD2, 6 bases. The CDR3 runs 13 residues. The V end lost 5 bases, the J end lost 5 bases, and 12 bases lay between the germline ends. From germline, CDR1 is LGHNT and CDR2 FRNRAP. CDR3 bases: TGTGCTAGTGGTCCCACGGGGGTGGAGACCCAGTACTTC. Its protein is CASGPTGVETQYF.

V usage is TRBV7-2 and J usage is TRBJ1-5; D uncertain. CDR1 is SGHTA and CDR2 is FQGNSA in the germline V gene. The V end was cut by 4 bases, the J end by 2 bases, with 9 bases between. The CDR3 length is 14 residues. The CDR3 is CASSSPPGNQPQHF. DNA for the CDR3: TGTGCCAGCAGCTCCCCCCCTGGCAATCAGCCCCAGCATTTT.

This chain joins TRBV7-9 and TRBJ2-1, with a tentative D call TRBD2 (5 bases). The ends were cut back, 2 bases at V and 8 bases at J, with 7 bases in the middle. The germline gives CDR1 SEHNR, CDR2 FQNEAQ (reference sequence). The CDR3 consists of 12 residues. The DNA of the CDR3 is TGTGCCAGCAGCTTATCGGGGTATGAGCAGTTCTTC. It codes for CASSLSGYEQFF.

The chain recombines TRBV6-5 with TRBJ1-4; D not resolved. V gave up 4 bases and J gave up 10 bases, with 10 bases separating them. Germline-derived CDR1 and CDR2 are MNHEY and SVGAGI. The CDR3 is 12 residues long. CDR3 in DNA: TGTGCCAGCAGTTCAACTTTTGGAAAACTGTTTTTT. This gives the protein CASSSTFGKLFF.

The gene calls are TRBV10-3 and TRBJ2-7; 10 bases align to TRBD2. Germline values: CDR1 ENHRY, CDR2 SYGVKD. CDR3 size: 15 residues. V trimming: 3 bases; J trimming: 0 bases; junction bases outside the gene matches: 2. The CDR3 loop reads CAISDQREGSYEQYF. CDR3 in DNA: TGTGCCATCAGTGATCAGCGGGAGGGCTCCTACGAGCAGTACTTC.

In its sample, this clone was seen once. V and J are TRBV6-6 and TRBJ1-5; 7 bases are shared with TRBD1. Germline V gives CDR1 MNHNY, CDR2 SVGAGI (reference sequence). The CDR3 loop spans 16 amino acids. The trim removed 2 bases at V and 6 bases at J, leaving 10 bases unmatched. This CDR3 is CASSYGATGASQPQHF. Here the CDR3 DNA reads TGTGCCAGCAGTTACGGGGCTACAGGGGCCAGTCAGCCCCAGCATTTT.

The chain joins TRBV11-2 to TRBJ2-5; 10 positions agree with TRBD2. V lost 5 bases and J lost 5; bases outside the gene matches: 8. The CDR3 has 15 amino acids. Germline V CDR1 and CDR2: SGHAT, FQNNGV. The CDR3 is CASSRAGGARETQYF. Here the CDR3 DNA reads TGTGCCAGCAGCCGAGCGGGAGGGGCTCGGGAGACCCAGTACTTC. Full variable domain (missing parts from reference TRBV11-2 and TRBJ2-5): EAGVAQSPRYKIIEKRQSVAFWCNPISGHATLYWYQQILGQGPKLLIQFQNNGVVDDSQLPKDRFSAERLKGVDSTLKIQPAKLEDSAVYLCASSRAGGARETQYFGPGTRLLVL.

The genes are TRBV3-1 (or the pseudogene TRBV3-2) and TRBJ1-4, with D possibly TRBD1 on 5 matching bases. The CDR3 length is 18 residues. The V and J ends lost 1 base and 2 bases respectively, with 17 bases between them. Germline-derived CDR1 and CDR2 are LGHDT and YNNKEL (reference sequence). CDR3 residues: CASSQGRGTLVTNEKLFF. In nucleotides, the CDR3 is TGTGCCAGCAGCCAAGGCCGCGGGACCCTGGTGACTAATGAAAAACTGTTTTTT.

The V call is TRBV4-2, the J call TRBJ1-5, with a weak D call TRBD1 (5 bases). The CDR3 sequence is 16 residues long. CDR1 is LGHNA, CDR2 YNFKEQ, per germline. Trimming stripped 5 bases from V and 3 bases from J, with 17 bases between. The CDR3 DNA sequence: TGTGCCAGCAGCTCCTACCCCCAGGGCAACAATCAGCCCCAGCATTTT. It specifies CASSSYPQGNNQPQHF.

This clone was observed once. V gene TRBV28 combines with J gene TRBJ1-2; D remains unclear. Trimming cost V 3 bases and J 2 bases, with 10 bases left between them. This CDR3 spans 14 amino acids. Germline V lookup: CDR1 MDHEN, CDR2 SYDVKM. The chain's CDR3 is CASSFIPGNYGYTF. In nucleotides, the CDR3 is TGTGCCAGCAGTTTCATCCCAGGCAACTATGGCTACACCTTC.

The V and J genes are TRBV7-2 and TRBJ2-7; weak D call: TRBD1 (6 bases). The CDR3 loop spans 16 amino acids. Germline CDR1 reads SGHTA; CDR2 reads FQGNSA. With 5 bases removed from V and 4 bases from J, the gap between germline ends came to 21 bases. CDR3 nucleotide sequence: TGTGCCAGCAGCCAATCCGGACAGCGAAACTTTTACGAGCAGTACTTC. It is translated as CASSQSGQRNFYEQYF.